This note documents a single T cell receptor beta chain sequence. This CDR3 is 13 amino acids long. The germline gives CDR1 MNHEY, CDR2 SVGEGT. V gave up 5 bases and J gave up 14 bases, with 16 bases separating them. The age range of participants was 18 to 89 years, with residence in about two dozen US areas. This sample is drawn from a study of blood T cell repertoires in COVID-19. Overall study context: The origin of the acute and convalescent COVID-19 samples was the United States, Italy and Spain. PBMCs, B-cell-depleted T cells, or T cells provided the cDNA or gDNA that made up the material.

Study processing details: Estimation of nucleated cell counts relied on the amplification of reference gene primers. TCRdb's table, derived via immunoSEQ multiplex PCR, lists solely in-frame clones and lacks some. V and J calls and clone size are as listed in that table; D and trimming were resolved from the DNA. The sample has around 250,000 clones; about 87% are singletons. The V and J genes are TRBV6-2 or TRBV6-3 and TRBJ1-6, with a possible D match to TRBD1 (6 bases). The sequence came from a woman in her thirties or forties with acute COVID-19. Input material: PBMCs or T cells enriched from blood (not recorded which). DNA for the CDR3: TGTGCCAGCAGTCCCCAGCCGGGACAAACCCTCCACTTT. Amino acids: CASSPQPGQTLHF.